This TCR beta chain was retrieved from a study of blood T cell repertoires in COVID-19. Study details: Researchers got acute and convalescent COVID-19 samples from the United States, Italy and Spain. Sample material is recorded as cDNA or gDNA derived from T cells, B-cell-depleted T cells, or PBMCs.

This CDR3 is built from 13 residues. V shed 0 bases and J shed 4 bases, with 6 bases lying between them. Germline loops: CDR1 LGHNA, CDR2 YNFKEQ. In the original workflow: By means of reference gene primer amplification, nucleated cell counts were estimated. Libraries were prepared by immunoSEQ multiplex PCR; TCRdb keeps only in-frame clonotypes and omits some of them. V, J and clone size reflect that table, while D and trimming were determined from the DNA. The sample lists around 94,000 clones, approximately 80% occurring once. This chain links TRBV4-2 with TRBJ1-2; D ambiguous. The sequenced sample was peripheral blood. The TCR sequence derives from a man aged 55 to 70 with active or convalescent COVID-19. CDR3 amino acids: CASSQEGGYGYTF. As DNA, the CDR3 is TGTGCCAGCAGCCAAGAAGGAGGCTATGGCTACACCTTC.